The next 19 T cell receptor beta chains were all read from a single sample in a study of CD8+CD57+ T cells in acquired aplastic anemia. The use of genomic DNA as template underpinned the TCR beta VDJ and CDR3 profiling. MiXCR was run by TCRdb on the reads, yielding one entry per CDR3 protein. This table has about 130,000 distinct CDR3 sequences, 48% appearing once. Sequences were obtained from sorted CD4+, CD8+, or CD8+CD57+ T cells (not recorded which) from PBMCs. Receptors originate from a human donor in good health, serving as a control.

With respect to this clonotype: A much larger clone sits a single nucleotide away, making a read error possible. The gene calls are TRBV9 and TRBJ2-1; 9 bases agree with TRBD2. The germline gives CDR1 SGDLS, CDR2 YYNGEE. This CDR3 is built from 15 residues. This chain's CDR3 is CASSVGAGGSNEQSF. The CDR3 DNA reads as TGTGCCAGCAGCGTAGGGGCGGGGGGGTCCAATGAGCAGTCCTTC.

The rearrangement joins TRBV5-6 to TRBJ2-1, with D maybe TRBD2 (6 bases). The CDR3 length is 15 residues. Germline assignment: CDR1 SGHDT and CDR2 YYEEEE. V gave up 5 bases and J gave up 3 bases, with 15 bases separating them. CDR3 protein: CASRRRGSGYNEQFF. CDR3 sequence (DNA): TGTGCCAGCAGGCGGCGTGGTAGCGGCTACAATGAGCAGTTCTTC.

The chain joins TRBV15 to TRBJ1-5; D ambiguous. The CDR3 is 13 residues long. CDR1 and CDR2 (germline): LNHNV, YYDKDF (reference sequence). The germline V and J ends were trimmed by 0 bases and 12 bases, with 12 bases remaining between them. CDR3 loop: CATSRDSTANQHF. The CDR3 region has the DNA TGTGCCACCAGCAGAGATAGTACAGCTAACCAGCATTTT.

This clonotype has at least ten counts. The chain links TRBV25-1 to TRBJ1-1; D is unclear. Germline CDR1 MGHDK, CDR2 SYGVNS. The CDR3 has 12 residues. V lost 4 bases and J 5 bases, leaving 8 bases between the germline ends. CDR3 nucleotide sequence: TGTGCCAGCAGTGGCCAGTGGACTGAAGCTTTCTTT. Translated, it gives CASSGQWTEAFF.

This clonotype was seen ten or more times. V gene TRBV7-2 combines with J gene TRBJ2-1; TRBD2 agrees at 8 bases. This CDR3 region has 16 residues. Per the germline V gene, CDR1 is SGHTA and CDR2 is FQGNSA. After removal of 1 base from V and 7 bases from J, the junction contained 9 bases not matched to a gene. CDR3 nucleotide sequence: TGTGCCAGCAGCTTAGACGGGGGGGGTTTGAGGAATGAGCAGTTCTTC. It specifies CASSLDGGGLRNEQFF.

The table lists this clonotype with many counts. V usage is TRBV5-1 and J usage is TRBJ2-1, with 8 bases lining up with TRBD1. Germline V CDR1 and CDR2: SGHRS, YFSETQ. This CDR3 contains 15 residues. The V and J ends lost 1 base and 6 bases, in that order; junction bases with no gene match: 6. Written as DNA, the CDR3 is TGCGCCAGCAGCTTGTCCGGACAGGGTTTCAATGAGCAGTTCTTC. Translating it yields CASSLSGQGFNEQFF. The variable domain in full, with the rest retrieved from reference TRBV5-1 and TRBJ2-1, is KAGVTQTPRYLIKTRGQQVTLSCSPISGHRSVSWYQQTPGQGLQFLFEYFSETQRNKGNFPGRFSGRQFSNSRSEMNVSTLELGDSALYLCASSLSGQGFNEQFFGPGTRLTVL.

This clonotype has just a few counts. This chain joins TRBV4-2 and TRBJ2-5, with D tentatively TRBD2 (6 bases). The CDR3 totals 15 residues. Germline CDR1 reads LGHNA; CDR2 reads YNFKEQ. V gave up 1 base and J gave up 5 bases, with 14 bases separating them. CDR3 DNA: TGTGCCAGCAGCCAAGTAGCAGGGAGGCCTGAGACCCAGTACTTC. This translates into CASSQVAGRPETQYF.

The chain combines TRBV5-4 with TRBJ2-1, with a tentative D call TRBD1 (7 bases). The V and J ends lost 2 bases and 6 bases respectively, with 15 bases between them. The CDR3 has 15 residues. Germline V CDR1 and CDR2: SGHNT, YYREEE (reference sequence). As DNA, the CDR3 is TGTGCCAGCAGCTTACGAACAGGGGAGGTCAATGAGCAGTTCTTC. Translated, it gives CASSLRTGEVNEQFF. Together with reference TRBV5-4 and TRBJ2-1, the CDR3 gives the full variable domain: ETGVTQSPTHLIKTRGQQVTLRCSSQSGHNTVSWYQQALGQGPQFIFQYYREEENGRGNFPPRFSGLQFPNYSSELNVNALELDDSALYLCASSLRTGEVNEQFFGPGTRLTVL.

CDR3 residues: CASSKTTGGGEKLFF. The DNA of the CDR3 is TGTGCCAGTAGTAAGACGACAGGGGGTGGTGAAAAACTGTTTTTT. The gene calls are TRBV19 and TRBJ1-4, with 9 bases identical to TRBD1. CDR1 is LNHDA and CDR2 is SQIVND in the germline V gene (reference sequence). The CDR3 runs 15 residues. With V trimmed by 4 bases and J by 7 bases, 7 bases remained unmatched.

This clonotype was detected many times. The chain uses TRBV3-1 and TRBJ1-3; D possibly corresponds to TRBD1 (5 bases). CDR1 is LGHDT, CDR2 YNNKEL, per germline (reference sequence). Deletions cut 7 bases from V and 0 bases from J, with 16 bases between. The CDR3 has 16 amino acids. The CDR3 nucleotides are TGTGCCAGCACAGGGATACAGCGAAGCTCTGGAAACACCATATATTTT. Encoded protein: CASTGIQRSSGNTIYF.

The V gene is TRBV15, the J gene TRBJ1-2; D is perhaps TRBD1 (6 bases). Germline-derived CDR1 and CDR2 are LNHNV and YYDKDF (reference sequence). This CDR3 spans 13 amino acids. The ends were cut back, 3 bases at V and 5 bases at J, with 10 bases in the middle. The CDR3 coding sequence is TGTGCCACCAGCAGGAGGACAGCTTATGGCTACACCTTC. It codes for CATSRRTAYGYTF.

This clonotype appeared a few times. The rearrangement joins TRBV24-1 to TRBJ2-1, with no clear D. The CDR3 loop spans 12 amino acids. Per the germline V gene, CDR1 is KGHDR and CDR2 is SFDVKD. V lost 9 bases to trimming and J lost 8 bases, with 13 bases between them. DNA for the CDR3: TGTGCCACCGGCTTAACGGAGTATGAGCAGTTCTTC. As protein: CATGLTEYEQFF.

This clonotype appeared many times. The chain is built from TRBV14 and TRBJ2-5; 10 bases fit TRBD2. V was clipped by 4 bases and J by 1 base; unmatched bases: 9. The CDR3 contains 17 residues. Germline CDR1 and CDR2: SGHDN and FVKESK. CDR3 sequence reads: CASSRQRGGNLQETQYF. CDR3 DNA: TGTGCCAGCAGCCGCCAGCGGGGGGGTAACCTCCAAGAGACCCAGTACTTC.

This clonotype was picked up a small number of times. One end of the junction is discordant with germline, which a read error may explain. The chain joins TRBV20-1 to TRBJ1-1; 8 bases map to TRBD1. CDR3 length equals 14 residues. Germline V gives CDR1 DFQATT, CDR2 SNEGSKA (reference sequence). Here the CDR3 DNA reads TGCAGTGCACAGGGACAGGTCATGAACACTGAAGCTCTCTTT. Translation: CSAQGQVMNTEALF.

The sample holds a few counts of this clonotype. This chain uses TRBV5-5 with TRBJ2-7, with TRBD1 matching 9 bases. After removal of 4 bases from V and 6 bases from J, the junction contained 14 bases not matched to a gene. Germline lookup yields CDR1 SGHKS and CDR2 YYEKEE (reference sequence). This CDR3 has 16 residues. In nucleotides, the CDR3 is TGTGCCAGCAGCACGGGGAAGGGACAGGGTCGTTCCGAGCAGTACTTC. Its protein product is CASSTGKGQGRSEQYF.

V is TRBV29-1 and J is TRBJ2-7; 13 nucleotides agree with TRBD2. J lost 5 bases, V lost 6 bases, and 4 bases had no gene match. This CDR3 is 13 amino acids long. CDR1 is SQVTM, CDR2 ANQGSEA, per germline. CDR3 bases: TGCAGCGTGGACGGACTAGCGGGAGACGAGCAGTACTTC. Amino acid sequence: CSVDGLAGDEQYF.

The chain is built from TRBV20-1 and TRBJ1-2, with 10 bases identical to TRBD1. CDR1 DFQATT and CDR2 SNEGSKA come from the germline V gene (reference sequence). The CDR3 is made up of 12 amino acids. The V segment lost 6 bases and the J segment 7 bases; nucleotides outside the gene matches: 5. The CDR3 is CSARQGARGYTF. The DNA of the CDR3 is TGCAGTGCAAGACAGGGGGCGCGTGGCTACACCTTC.

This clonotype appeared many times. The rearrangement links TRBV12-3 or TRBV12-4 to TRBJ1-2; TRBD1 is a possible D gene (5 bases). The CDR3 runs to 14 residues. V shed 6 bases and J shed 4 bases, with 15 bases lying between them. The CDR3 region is CASSLLEGPYGYTF. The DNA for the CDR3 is TGTGCCAGCAGCCTTTTGGAGGGGCCCTATGGCTACACCTTC.

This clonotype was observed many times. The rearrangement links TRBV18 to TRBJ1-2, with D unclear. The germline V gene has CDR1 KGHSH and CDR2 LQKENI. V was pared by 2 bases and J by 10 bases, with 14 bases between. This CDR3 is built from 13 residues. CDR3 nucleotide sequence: TGTGCCAGCTCACCATCGGTCGCTACGGACTACACCTTC. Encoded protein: CASSPSVATDYTF.